The present TCR beta chain was sequenced within a study of blood T cells in healthy people across ages. Germline V gene data show CDR1 as DFQATT and CDR2 as SNEGSKA (reference sequence). Trimming took 4 bases from V and 8 from J; bases not matched to a gene: 12. The CDR3 is made up of 15 amino acids. Together with a sample-barcoded 5' primer, a J-beta primer mix was included in a second PCR lasting 7 to 11 cycles. TCRdb re-called the 5' RACE reads with MiXCR, one entry per CDR3 protein. The data show about 1,600,000 distinct CDR3 sequences, 40% to 50% seen once. This clonotype was observed a handful of times.

Sequencing was performed on blood. The rearrangement uses TRBV20-1 and TRBJ2-1, with 9 bases lining up with TRBD2. This receptor was identified in a woman younger than 30 in good health. The CDR3 nucleotides read TGCAGTGCTAAGGACCCAGGAGCGGGAGGTGATGAGCAGTTCTTC. This gives the protein CSAKDPGAGGDEQFF.